This T cell receptor beta chain was recorded in a study of blood T cell repertoires in COVID-19. The overall study: Donors in the United States, Italy and Spain gave samples during acute or convalescent COVID-19.

With 5 bases clipped from V and 3 bases from J, the junction kept 6 bases outside the gene matches. The CDR3 is 17 amino acids. The germline V gene encodes CDR1 SEHNR and CDR2 FQNEAQ (reference sequence). Each participant's cohort was designated according to participant-reported clinical history. The data were produced by immunoSEQ multiplex PCR, yet TCRdb's version contains in-frame clones alone and is incomplete. This sample carries nearly 200,000 clones, around 82% of them seen once, and the ten largest clones take 6% to 8%. Specimen: PBMCs or T cells enriched from blood (not recorded which). This TCR derives from a man aged 40-49 years who had recovered from COVID-19. The chain links TRBV7-9 to TRBJ2-3; TRBD2 matches 15 bases. For the CDR3, the DNA is TGTGCCAGCAGCGAGGGACTAGCGGGGGGAATGACAGATACGCAGTATTTT. Encoded protein: CASSEGLAGGMTDTQYF. The full variable domain, rest sourced from reference TRBV7-9 and TRBJ2-3, is DTGVSQNPRHKITKRGQNVTFRCDPISEHNRLYWYRQTLGQGPEFLTYFQNEAQLEKSRLLSDRFSAERPKGSFSTLEIQRTEQGDSAMYLCASSEGLAGGMTDTQYFGPGTRLTVL.